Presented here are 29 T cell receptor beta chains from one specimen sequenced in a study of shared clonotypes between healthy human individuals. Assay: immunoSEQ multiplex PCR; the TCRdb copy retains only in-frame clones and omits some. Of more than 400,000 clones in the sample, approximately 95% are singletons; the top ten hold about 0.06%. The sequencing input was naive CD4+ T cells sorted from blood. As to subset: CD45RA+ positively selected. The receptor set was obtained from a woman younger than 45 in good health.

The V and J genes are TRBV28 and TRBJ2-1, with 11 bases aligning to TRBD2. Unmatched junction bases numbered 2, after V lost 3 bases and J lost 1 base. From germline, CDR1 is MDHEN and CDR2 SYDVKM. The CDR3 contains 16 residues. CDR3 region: CASSFLAGGSYNEQFF. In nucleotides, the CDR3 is TGTGCCAGCAGTTTTCTAGCGGGAGGATCCTACAATGAGCAGTTCTTC.

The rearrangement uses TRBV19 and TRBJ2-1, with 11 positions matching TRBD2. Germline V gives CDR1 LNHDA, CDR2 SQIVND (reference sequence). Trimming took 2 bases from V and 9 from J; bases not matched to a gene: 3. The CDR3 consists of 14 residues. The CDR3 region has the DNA TGTGCCAGTAGTATACTAGCGGGAGGAGGTGAGCAGTTCTTC. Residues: CASSILAGGGEQFF.

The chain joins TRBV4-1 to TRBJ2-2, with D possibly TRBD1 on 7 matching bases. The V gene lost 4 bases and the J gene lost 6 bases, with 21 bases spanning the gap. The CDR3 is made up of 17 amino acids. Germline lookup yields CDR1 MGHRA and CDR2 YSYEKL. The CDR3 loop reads CASSRVPDRRGSGELFF. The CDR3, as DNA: TGCGCCAGCAGCCGAGTACCGGACAGGCGGGGTTCCGGGGAGCTGTTTTTT.

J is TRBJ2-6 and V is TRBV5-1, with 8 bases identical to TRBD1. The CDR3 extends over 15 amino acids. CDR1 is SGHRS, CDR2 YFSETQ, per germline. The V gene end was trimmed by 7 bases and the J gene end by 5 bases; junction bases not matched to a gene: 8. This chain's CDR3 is CASAKDRVRANVLTF. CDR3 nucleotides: TGCGCCAGCGCGAAGGACAGGGTCCGGGCCAACGTCCTGACTTTC.

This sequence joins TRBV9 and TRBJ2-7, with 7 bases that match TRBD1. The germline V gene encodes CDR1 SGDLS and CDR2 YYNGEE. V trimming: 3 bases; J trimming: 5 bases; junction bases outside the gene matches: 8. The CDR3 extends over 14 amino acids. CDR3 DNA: TGTGCCAGCAGCGGACAGGGAAATGACCACGAGCAGTACTTC. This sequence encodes CASSGQGNDHEQYF.

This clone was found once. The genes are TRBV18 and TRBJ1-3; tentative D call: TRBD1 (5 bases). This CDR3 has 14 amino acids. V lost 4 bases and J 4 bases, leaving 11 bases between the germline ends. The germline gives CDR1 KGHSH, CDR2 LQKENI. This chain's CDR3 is CASSRAGTGNTIYF. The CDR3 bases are TGTGCCAGCTCACGGGCGGGGACGGGAAACACCATATATTTT.

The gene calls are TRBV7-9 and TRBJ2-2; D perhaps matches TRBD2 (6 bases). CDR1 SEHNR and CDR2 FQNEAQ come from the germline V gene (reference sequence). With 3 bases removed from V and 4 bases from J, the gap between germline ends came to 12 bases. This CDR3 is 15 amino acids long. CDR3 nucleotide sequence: TGTGCCAGCAGCTTTGGACTATTCGGCACCGGGGAGCTGTTTTTT. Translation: CASSFGLFGTGELFF.

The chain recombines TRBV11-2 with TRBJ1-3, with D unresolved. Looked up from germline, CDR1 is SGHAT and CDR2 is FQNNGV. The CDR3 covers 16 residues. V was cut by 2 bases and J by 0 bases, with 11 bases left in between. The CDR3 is CASSLPRLFSGNTIYF. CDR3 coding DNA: TGTGCCAGCAGCTTACCCCGGCTGTTCTCTGGAAACACCATATATTTT.

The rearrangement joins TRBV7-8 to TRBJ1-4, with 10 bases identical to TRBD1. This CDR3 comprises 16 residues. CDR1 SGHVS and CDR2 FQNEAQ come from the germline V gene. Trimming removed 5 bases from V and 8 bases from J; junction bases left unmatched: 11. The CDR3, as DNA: TGTGCCAGCAGCCCCGAACGACAGGGGGCTCGAGAAAAACTGTTTTTT. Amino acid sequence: CASSPERQGAREKLFF.

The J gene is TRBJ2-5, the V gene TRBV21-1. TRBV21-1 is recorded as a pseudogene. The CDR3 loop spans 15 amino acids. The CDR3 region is CANMGWRADGETQYF. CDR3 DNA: TGTGCCAACATGGGGTGGAGAGCAGATGGGGAGACCCAGTACTTC.

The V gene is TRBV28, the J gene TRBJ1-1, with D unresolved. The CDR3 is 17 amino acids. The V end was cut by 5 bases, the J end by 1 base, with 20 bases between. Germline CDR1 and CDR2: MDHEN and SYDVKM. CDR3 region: CASSPRYTLLGNTEAFF. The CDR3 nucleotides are TGTGCCAGCAGTCCTCGCTACACCCTTTTAGGGAACACTGAAGCTTTCTTT.

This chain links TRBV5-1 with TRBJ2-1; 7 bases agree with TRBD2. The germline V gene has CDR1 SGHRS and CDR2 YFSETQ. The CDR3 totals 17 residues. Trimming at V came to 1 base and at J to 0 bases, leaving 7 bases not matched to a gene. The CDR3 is CASSLYRREISYNEQFF. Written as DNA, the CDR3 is TGCGCCAGCAGCTTGTACAGGCGGGAGATCTCCTACAATGAGCAGTTCTTC. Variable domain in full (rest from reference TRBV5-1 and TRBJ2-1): KAGVTQTPRYLIKTRGQQVTLSCSPISGHRSVSWYQQTPGQGLQFLFEYFSETQRNKGNFPGRFSGRQFSNSRSEMNVSTLELGDSALYLCASSLYRREISYNEQFFGPGTRLTVL.

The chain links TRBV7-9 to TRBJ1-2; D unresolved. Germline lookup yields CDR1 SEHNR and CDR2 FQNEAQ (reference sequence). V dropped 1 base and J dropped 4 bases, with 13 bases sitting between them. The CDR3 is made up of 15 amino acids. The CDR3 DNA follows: TGTGCCAGCAGCTTAGGGATTAGTGGCCTCTATGGCTACACCTTC. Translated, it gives CASSLGISGLYGYTF.

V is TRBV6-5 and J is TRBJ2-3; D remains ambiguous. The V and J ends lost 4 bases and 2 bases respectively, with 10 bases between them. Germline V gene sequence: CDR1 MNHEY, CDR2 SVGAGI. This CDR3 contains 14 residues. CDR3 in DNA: TGTGCCAGCAGTTGGAAGGCCTCCACAGATACGCAGTATTTT. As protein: CASSWKASTDTQYF.

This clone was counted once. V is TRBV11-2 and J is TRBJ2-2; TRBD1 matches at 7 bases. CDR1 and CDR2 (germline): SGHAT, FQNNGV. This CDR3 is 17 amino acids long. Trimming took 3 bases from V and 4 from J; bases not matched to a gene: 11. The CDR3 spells CASSLGSWDSTTGELFF. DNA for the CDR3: TGTGCCAGCAGCTTGGGGTCATGGGACAGCACCACCGGGGAGCTGTTTTTT.

As DNA, the CDR3 is TGTGCCAGCAGCTCCCGCGGACAAGGGTCGAACACCGGGGAGCTGTTTTTT. This translates into CASSSRGQGSNTGELFF. The gene calls are TRBV7-9 and TRBJ2-2; D may be TRBD1 (5 bases). Deletions cut 4 bases from V and 0 bases from J, with 15 bases between. This CDR3 has 17 amino acids. Germline assignment: CDR1 SEHNR and CDR2 FQNEAQ (reference sequence). Drawing the rest from reference TRBV7-9 and TRBJ2-2, the complete variable domain is DTGVSQNPRHKITKRGQNVTFRCDPISEHNRLYWYRQTLGQGPEFLTYFQNEAQLEKSRLLSDRFSAERPKGSFSTLEIQRTEQGDSAMYLCASSSRGQGSNTGELFFGEGSRLTVL.

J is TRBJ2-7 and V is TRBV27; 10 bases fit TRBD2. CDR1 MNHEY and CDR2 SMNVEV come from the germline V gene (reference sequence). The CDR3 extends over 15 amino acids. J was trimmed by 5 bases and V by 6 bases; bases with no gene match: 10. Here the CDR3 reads CASREIAGGLDEQYF. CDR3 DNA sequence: TGTGCCAGCAGGGAAATAGCGGGAGGACTGGACGAGCAGTACTTC.

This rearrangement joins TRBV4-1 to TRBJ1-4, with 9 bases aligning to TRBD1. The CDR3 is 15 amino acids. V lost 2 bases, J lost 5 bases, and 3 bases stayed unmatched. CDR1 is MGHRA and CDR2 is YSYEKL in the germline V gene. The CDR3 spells CASSQIGTGNEKLFF. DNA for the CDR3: TGCGCCAGCAGCCAAATCGGGACAGGGAATGAAAAACTGTTTTTT.

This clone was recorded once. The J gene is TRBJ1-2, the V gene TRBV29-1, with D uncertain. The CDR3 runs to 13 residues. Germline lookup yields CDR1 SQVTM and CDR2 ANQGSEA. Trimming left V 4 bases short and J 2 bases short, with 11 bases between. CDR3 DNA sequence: TGCAGCGTTGCGCCCCGGTTGAACTATGGCTACACCTTC. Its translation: CSVAPRLNYGYTF.

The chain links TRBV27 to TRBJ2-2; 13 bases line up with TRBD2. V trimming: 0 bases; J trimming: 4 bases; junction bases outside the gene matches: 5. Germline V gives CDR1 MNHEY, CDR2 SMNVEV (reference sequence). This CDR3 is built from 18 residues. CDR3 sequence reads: CASSLSRTSGSPTGELFF. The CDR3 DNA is TGTGCCAGCAGTTTATCAAGGACTAGCGGGAGTCCCACCGGGGAGCTGTTTTTT.

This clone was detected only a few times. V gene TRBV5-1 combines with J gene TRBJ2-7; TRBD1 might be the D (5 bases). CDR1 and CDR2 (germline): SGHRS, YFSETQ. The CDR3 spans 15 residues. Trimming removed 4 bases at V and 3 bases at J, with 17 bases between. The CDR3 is CASSLQGSNFYEQYF. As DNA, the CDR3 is TGCGCCAGCAGCCTTCAGGGATCCAACTTCTACGAGCAGTACTTC. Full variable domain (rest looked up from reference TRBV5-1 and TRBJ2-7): KAGVTQTPRYLIKTRGQQVTLSCSPISGHRSVSWYQQTPGQGLQFLFEYFSETQRNKGNFPGRFSGRQFSNSRSEMNVSTLELGDSALYLCASSLQGSNFYEQYFGPGTRLTVT.

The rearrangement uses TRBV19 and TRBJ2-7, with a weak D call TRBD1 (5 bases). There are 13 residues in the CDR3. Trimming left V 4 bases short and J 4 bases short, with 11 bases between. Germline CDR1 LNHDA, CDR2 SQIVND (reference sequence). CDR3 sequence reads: CASSRGQIYEQYF. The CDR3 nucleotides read TGTGCCAGTAGTAGGGGCCAGATTTACGAGCAGTACTTC.

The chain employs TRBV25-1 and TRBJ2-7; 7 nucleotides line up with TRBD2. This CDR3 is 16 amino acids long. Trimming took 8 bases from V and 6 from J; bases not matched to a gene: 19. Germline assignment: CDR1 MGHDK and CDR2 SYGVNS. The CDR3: CASESTLGRGPGEQYF. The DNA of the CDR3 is TGTGCCAGCGAATCAACCCTAGGGAGGGGTCCGGGCGAGCAGTACTTC.

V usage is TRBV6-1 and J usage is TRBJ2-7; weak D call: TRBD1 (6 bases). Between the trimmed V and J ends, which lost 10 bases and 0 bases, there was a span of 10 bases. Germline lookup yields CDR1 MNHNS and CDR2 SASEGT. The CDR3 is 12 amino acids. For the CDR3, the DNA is TGTGCCATCGCAGGGGACTCCTACGAGCAGTACTTC. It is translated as CAIAGDSYEQYF.

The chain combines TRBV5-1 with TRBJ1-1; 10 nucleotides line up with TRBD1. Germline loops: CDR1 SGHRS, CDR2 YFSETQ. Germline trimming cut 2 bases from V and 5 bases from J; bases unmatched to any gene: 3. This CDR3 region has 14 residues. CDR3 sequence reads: CASSLRTGGTEAFF. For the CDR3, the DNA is TGCGCCAGCAGCTTAAGGACAGGGGGTACTGAAGCTTTCTTT.

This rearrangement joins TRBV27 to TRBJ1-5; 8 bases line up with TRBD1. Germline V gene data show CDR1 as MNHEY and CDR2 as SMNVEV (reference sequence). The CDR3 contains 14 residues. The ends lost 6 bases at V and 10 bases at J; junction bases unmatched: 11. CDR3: CASRRTGQTSPQHF. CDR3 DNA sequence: TGTGCCAGCAGAAGGACAGGGCAAACCAGCCCCCAGCATTTT.

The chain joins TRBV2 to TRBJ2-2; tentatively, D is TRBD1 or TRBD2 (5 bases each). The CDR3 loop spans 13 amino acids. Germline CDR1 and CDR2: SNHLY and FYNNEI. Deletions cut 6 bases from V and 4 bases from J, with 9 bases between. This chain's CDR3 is CASSRDGTGELFF. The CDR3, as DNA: TGTGCCAGCAGCCGGGACGGCACCGGGGAGCTGTTTTTT. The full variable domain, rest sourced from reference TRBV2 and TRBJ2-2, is EPEVTQTPSHQVTQMGQEVILRCVPISNHLYFYWYRQILGQKVEFLVSFYNNEISEKSEIFDDQFSVERPDGSNFTLKIRSTKLEDSAMYFCASSRDGTGELFFGEGSRLTVL.

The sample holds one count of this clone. The CDR3 region is CSANREQYF. The CDR3 DNA reads TGCAGTGCTAATCGGGAGCAGTACTTC. The chain links TRBV20-1 to TRBJ2-7, with D hard to call. V lost 4 bases to trimming and J lost 7 bases, with 5 bases between them. The CDR3 runs 9 residues. CDR1 and CDR2 from the germline V gene are DFQATT and SNEGSKA (reference sequence).

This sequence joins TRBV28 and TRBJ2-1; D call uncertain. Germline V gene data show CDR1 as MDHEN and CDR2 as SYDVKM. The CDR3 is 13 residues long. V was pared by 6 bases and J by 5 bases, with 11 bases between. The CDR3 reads CASSPAPNNEQFF. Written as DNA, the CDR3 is TGTGCCAGCAGCCCAGCCCCTAACAATGAGCAGTTCTTC. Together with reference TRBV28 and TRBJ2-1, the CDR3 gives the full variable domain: DVKVTQSSRYLVKRTGEKVFLECVQDMDHENMFWYRQDPGLGLRLIYFSYDVKMKEKGDIPEGYSVSREKKERFSLILESASTNQTSMYLCASSPAPNNEQFFGPGTRLTVL.